One and the same sample provided the 26 T cell receptor beta chains below, sequenced in a study. TCRdb re-called the RT-PCR reads through MiXCR, storing one row per CDR3 protein. Among 650,000 to 800,000 distinct CDR3 sequences listed, approximately 15% were seen once. The sequenced sample consisted of memory CD4+ T cells from blood. The source is a female donor in good health, serving as a healthy control.

This clonotype was recorded only once. The V and J genes are TRBV5-1 and TRBJ2-7; TRBD1 matches at 11 bases. Germline lookup yields CDR1 SGHRS and CDR2 YFSETQ. The CDR3 is 14 residues long. V shed 5 bases and J 7 bases; nucleotides not matched to a gene: 8. The CDR3 bases are TGCGCCAGCAGAAATGGACAGGGGGCTGGGGAGCAGTACTTC. Amino acids: CASRNGQGAGEQYF.

The CDR3: CAISGKAGGPDTQYF. Here the CDR3 DNA reads TGTGCCATCAGTGGAAAAGCGGGGGGGCCGGATACGCAGTATTTT. The V and J genes are TRBV10-3 and TRBJ2-3, with 10 positions matching TRBD2. Germline-derived CDR1 and CDR2 are ENHRY and SYGVKD. There are 15 residues in the CDR3. The J segment lost 6 bases and the V segment lost 4 bases, leaving 7 bases of the junction unmatched.

The V gene is TRBV3-1, the J gene TRBJ2-3; no clear D. The V end was cut by 8 bases, the J end by 6 bases, with 24 bases between. Germline V gene lookup returns CDR1 LGHDT and CDR2 YNNKEL (reference sequence). This CDR3 comprises 16 residues. The CDR3 nucleotides read TGTGCCAGCCGACTTAACAACGGGCCCATCTGGGATACGCAGTATTTT. This translates into CASRLNNGPIWDTQYF.

This clonotype was seen more than once but under ten times. V gene TRBV6-2 or TRBV6-3 combines with J gene TRBJ2-1; the match to TRBD2 covers 9 bases. CDR1 MNHEY and CDR2 SVGEGT come from the germline V gene. The length of the CDR3 is 17 residues. Trimming took 3 bases from V and 6 from J; bases not matched to a gene: 12. The CDR3 here is CASSYGSSGTFFNEQFF. The CDR3, as DNA: TGTGCCAGCAGTTATGGGTCTAGCGGGACTTTCTTCAATGAGCAGTTCTTC.

This clonotype was seen more than once but under ten times. The rearrangement links TRBV20-1 to TRBJ2-3; the D is unclear. CDR3 size: 12 residues. CDR1 and CDR2 (germline): DFQATT, SNEGSKA (reference sequence). With 8 bases removed from V and 0 bases from J, the gap between germline ends came to 9 bases. The CDR3 DNA follows: TGCAGTCCTATGGGCAGCACAGATACGCAGTATTTT. Encoded protein: CSPMGSTDTQYF.

This clonotype turned up a few times. The chain carries TRBV6-6 and TRBJ1-1, with D unresolved. CDR1 and CDR2 from the germline V gene are MNHNY and SVGAGI (reference sequence). V was pared by 6 bases and J by 5 bases, with 13 bases between. This CDR3 contains 13 residues. As DNA, the CDR3 is TGTGCCAGCAGACCCGGGTGGATGACTGAAGCTTTCTTT. Translating gives CASRPGWMTEAFF.

This clonotype was observed a few times. V usage is TRBV5-1 and J usage is TRBJ1-3; D is unresolved. Trimming left V 4 bases short and J 1 base short, with 15 bases between. The CDR3 totals 16 residues. Germline CDR1 SGHRS, CDR2 YFSETQ. CDR3 nucleotide sequence: TGCGCCAGCAGCACATCCCTCCCGGGGTCTGGAAACACCATATATTTT. Translated: CASSTSLPGSGNTIYF.

This clonotype appeared many times. The rearrangement uses TRBV6-5 and TRBJ2-5; D is unclear. The CDR3 sequence is 11 residues long. Germline CDR1 and CDR2: MNHEY and SVGAGI. Between the trimmed V and J ends, which lost 5 bases and 3 bases, there was a span of 4 bases. The CDR3 DNA reads as TGTGCCAGCAGTAACGAAGAGACCCAGTACTTC. As protein: CASSNEETQYF.

This clonotype was detected only a few times. The rearrangement joins TRBV9 to TRBJ2-1, with TRBD2 matching 7 bases. Trimming removed 0 bases from V and 5 bases from J; junction bases left unmatched: 8. Per germline, CDR1 SGDLS and CDR2 YYNGEE. CDR3 length equals 16 residues. This CDR3 is CASSVASLARDNEQFF. In DNA, the CDR3 is TGTGCCAGCAGCGTAGCTTCACTAGCGCGGGACAATGAGCAGTTCTTC.

This clonotype was picked up a small number of times. The chain links TRBV20-1 to TRBJ2-5; D might be TRBD1 or TRBD2, each matching 5 bases. CDR1 is DFQATT, CDR2 SNEGSKA, per germline (reference sequence). The V end lost 4 bases, the J end lost 2 bases, and 17 bases lay between the germline ends. This CDR3 is 15 amino acids long. CDR3 sequence (DNA): TGCAGTGCTAACGGGGCAAGACCTTATCAAGAGACCCAGTACTTC. Encoded protein: CSANGARPYQETQYF.

The V and J genes are TRBV10-3 and TRBJ2-1; the D is unclear. CDR3 length: 11 residues. Trimming removed 7 bases at V and 4 bases at J, with 5 bases between. Germline V gene lookup returns CDR1 ENHRY and CDR2 SYGVKD. CDR3 nucleotides: TGTGCCATCACTATATACAATGAGCAGTTCTTC. It is translated as CAITIYNEQFF.

V is TRBV28 and J is TRBJ1-5; D not certain. Trimming took off 2 bases at V and 9 bases at J, with 14 bases between the two ends. The CDR3 length is 14 residues. Germline V gene data show CDR1 as MDHEN and CDR2 as SYDVKM. The CDR3 here is CASSLVGNERPQHF. Written as DNA, the CDR3 is TGTGCCAGCAGTTTAGTCGGAAACGAACGGCCCCAGCATTTT.

The chain couples TRBV27 to TRBJ1-4; D gene ambiguous. V lost 8 bases and J 2 bases, leaving 12 bases between the germline ends. The germline V gene encodes CDR1 MNHEY and CDR2 SMNVEV (reference sequence). This CDR3 is built from 14 residues. CDR3 residues: CASAYAGTNEKLFF. The CDR3 DNA sequence: TGTGCCAGCGCTTACGCGGGGACTAATGAAAAACTGTTTTTT.

This clonotype was seen repeatedly, ten times or more. The rearrangement joins TRBV20-1 to TRBJ2-1; 8 nucleotides match TRBD1. From germline, CDR1 is DFQATT and CDR2 SNEGSKA (reference sequence). CDR3 size: 17 residues. V lost 6 bases and J lost 0; bases outside the gene matches: 13. DNA of the CDR3: TGCAGTGCCGTCGACAGGGGACCCTTCAGCTCCTACAATGAGCAGTTCTTC. Protein sequence: CSAVDRGPFSSYNEQFF.

This clonotype has a count of ten or more. The rearrangement uses TRBV4-3 and TRBJ2-1; the D gene is possibly TRBD2 (6 bases). This CDR3 is built from 15 residues. The germline gives CDR1 LGHNA, CDR2 YSLEER. V lost 11 bases and J 2 bases, leaving 19 bases between the germline ends. CDR3 protein: CAGRAGSPTYNEQFF. The CDR3 bases are TGCGCCGGCCGTGCCGGGAGTCCCACCTACAATGAGCAGTTCTTC.

V is TRBV7-2 and J is TRBJ1-5; possibly TRBD1 for D (6 bases). The germline V and J ends were trimmed by 5 bases and 6 bases, with 17 bases remaining between them. Germline CDR1 is SGHTA and CDR2 is FQGNSA. The CDR3 is 15 residues long. DNA for the CDR3: TGTGCCAGCAGCCCACGGGGGGGGGGCGGTCAGCCCCAGCATTTT. Protein product: CASSPRGGGGQPQHF.

This clonotype has ten or more counts. As DNA, the CDR3 is TGCGCCAGCAGCTTCATTTTCGGGACAACGTACGAGCAGTACTTC. It is translated as CASSFIFGTTYEQYF. This chain links TRBV5-1 with TRBJ2-7; TRBD1 might be the D (6 bases). Trimming took off 2 bases at V and 4 bases at J, with 16 bases between the two ends. Germline CDR1 is SGHRS and CDR2 is YFSETQ. The CDR3 covers 15 residues.

This clonotype was counted at least ten times. This chain uses TRBV20-1 with TRBJ2-3; 13 nucleotides align to TRBD2. Germline CDR1 is DFQATT and CDR2 is SNEGSKA (reference sequence). This CDR3 is built from 17 residues. The V gene end was trimmed by 3 bases and the J gene end by 3 bases; junction bases not matched to a gene: 9. The CDR3 region has the DNA TGCAGTGCTAGTGGTGGTGGGACTAGCGGGAATACAGATACGCAGTATTTT. The encoded protein is CSASGGGTSGNTDTQYF.

This clonotype was picked up a small number of times. The CDR3 loop reads CASSDQTGVAYEQYF. In DNA, the CDR3 is TGTGCCAGCAGTGACCAGACAGGGGTCGCCTACGAGCAGTACTTC. V is TRBV6-1 and J is TRBJ2-7, with 8 bases matching TRBD1. This CDR3 has 15 amino acids. Trimming removed 3 bases from V and 2 bases from J; junction bases left unmatched: 6. Germline CDR1 MNHNS, CDR2 SASEGT.

This clonotype has ten or more counts. The chain links TRBV27 to TRBJ2-7; no reliable D call. In germline, CDR1 is MNHEY, CDR2 SMNVEV (reference sequence). The CDR3 has 14 residues. V was cut by 5 bases and J by 0 bases, with 11 bases left in between. CDR3 loop: CASSPRRFSYEQYF. The CDR3 region has the DNA TGTGCCAGCAGTCCCCGCAGGTTCTCCTACGAGCAGTACTTC.

This clonotype was picked up many times. V and J are TRBV6-5 and TRBJ2-7; possibly TRBD1 for D (6 bases). Trimming removed 6 bases at V and 1 base at J, with 13 bases between. The CDR3 covers 14 residues. Germline CDR1 reads MNHEY; CDR2 reads SVGAGI. CDR3 residues: CASSPGAESYEQYF. CDR3 nucleotides: TGTGCCAGCAGCCCAGGGGCGGAATCCTACGAGCAGTACTTC.

This clonotype was seen a handful of times. The chain joins TRBV20-1 to TRBJ1-5; 11 nucleotides match TRBD1. The CDR3 has 17 residues. V lost 1 base, J lost 2 bases, and 7 bases stayed unmatched. The germline V gene encodes CDR1 DFQATT and CDR2 SNEGSKA (reference sequence). CDR3 nucleotides: TGCAGTGCTAGAGTGGACAGGGGGCATATTGGCAATCAGCCCCAGCATTTT. Its translation: CSARVDRGHIGNQPQHF.

This chain links TRBV5-5 with TRBJ1-2; D is uncertain. CDR1 is SGHKS and CDR2 is YYEKEE in the germline V gene (reference sequence). Trimming took 3 bases from V and 8 from J, leaving 20 bases between them. The CDR3 is 15 amino acids. The CDR3: CASSYPEAGRGGYTF. The CDR3 nucleotides read TGTGCCAGCAGCTACCCAGAGGCCGGCCGAGGGGGCTACACCTTC. Supplemented by reference TRBV5-5 and TRBJ1-2, the full variable domain reads DAGVTQSPTHLIKTRGQQVTLRCSPISGHKSVSWYQQVLGQGPQFIFQYYEKEERGRGNFPDRFSARQFPNYSSELNVNALLLGDSALYLCASSYPEAGRGGYTFGSGTRLTVV.

This clonotype has only a few counts. This chain connects TRBV12-3 or TRBV12-4 to TRBJ1-5; D might be TRBD1 (5 bases). V lost 3 bases to trimming and J lost 4 bases, with 13 bases between them. The CDR3 contains 15 residues. The DNA of the CDR3 is TGTGCCAGCAGTTTTCTCGCAGGGTTAAATCAGCCCCAGCATTTT. Translated: CASSFLAGLNQPQHF.

The table lists this clonotype with many counts. The chain links TRBV7-2 to TRBJ2-3; the match to TRBD2 covers 10 bases. The trim removed 6 bases at V and 3 bases at J, leaving 3 bases unmatched. Germline CDR1 reads SGHTA; CDR2 reads FQGNSA. The CDR3 runs 14 residues. CDR3 sequence reads: CASRWGLATDTQYF. CDR3 bases: TGTGCCAGCAGATGGGGACTAGCGACAGATACGCAGTATTTT.

CDR3 region: CASSVWGANYGYTF. The CDR3 DNA reads TGTGCCAGCAGTGTGTGGGGAGCTAACTATGGCTACACCTTC. This chain uses TRBV6-1 with TRBJ1-2; D not resolved. CDR1 is MNHNS, CDR2 SASEGT, per germline. V was cut by 4 bases and J by 0 bases, with 9 bases left in between. This CDR3 comprises 14 residues.